This TCR beta chain was identified during a study of PD-L1 blockade in urothelial cancer. Clones were sequenced by immunoSEQ multiplex PCR, and TCRdb holds only the in-frame ones, with some missing. The table has about 80,000 clones, roughly 90% seen once. Trimming cost V 1 base and J 2 bases; bases outside gene matches: 6. This CDR3 is built from 15 residues. The germline CDR1 and CDR2 sequences are SGHDT and YYEEEE. This TCR derives from a woman aged 70-85 years with urothelial cancer. Sample: PBMCs, taken around atezolizumab (anti-PD-L1) treatment. The V and J genes are TRBV5-6 and TRBJ2-7; 7 bases are shared with TRBD2. CDR3 nucleotides: TGTGCCAGCAGCTTGCCGCCCGGGACTACCTACGAGCAGTACTTC. It translates to CASSLPPGTTYEQYF.